Listed below are T cell receptor beta chains from one sample, sequenced in a study of shared clonotypes between healthy human individuals. Repertoires were generated with immunoSEQ multiplex PCR, while TCRdb's copy carries only in-frame clones and drops some. Of about 2 million clones in the sample, about 95% were seen once. The sequencing sample was made of naive CD8+ T cells sorted from blood. These receptors were obtained from a man aged 18-30 years in good health. Both conserved end residues are part of each CDR3. A D gene is named only where the DNA matches it firmly. Size values are once, few and many counts, or a class for expanded clones, and some rows have none.

J,D,V,size,DNA,CDR3
TRBJ2-1,.,TRBV2,once,TGTGCCAGCAGTGGCCGCAGGGGGGCCGTAACCTACAATGAGCAGTTCTTC,CASSGRRGAVTYNEQFF
TRBJ2-7,TRBD1,TRBV29-1,.,TGCAGCGGCCGGACAGGCTTTGGCTACGAGCAGTACTTC,CSGRTGFGYEQYF
TRBJ2-7,TRBD2,TRBV6-1,.,TGTGCCAGCACCATGGGGGGGAGCTCCTACGAGCAGTACTTC,CASTMGGSSYEQYF
TRBJ2-1,TRBD2,TRBV27,.,TGTGCCAGCAGTTTAGCGGGAGACTACAATGAGCAGTTCTTC,CASSLAGDYNEQFF
TRBJ2-7,.,TRBV7-9,.,TGTGCCAGCAGCTTAGGGGACTTAGATCCCTACGAGCAGTACTTC,CASSLGDLDPYEQYF
TRBJ2-1,TRBD1,TRBV18,.,TGTGCCAGCTCACCAGGGACAGGGATTAATGAGCAGTTCTTC,CASSPGTGINEQFF
TRBJ1-2,TRBD1,TRBV29-1,.,TGCAGCGTTGAACCGCGGACAGGGAAAGGCTATGGCTACACCTTC,CSVEPRTGKGYGYTF
TRBJ2-7,.,TRBV4-2,.,TGTGCCAGCAGCCAAGATACCCAGGCTGAAACCTACGAGCAGTACTTC,CASSQDTQAETYEQYF
TRBJ2-2,.,TRBV5-4,.,TGTGCCAGCAGCTTGCCCGGAGCGAACACCGGGGAGCTGTTTTTT,CASSLPGANTGELFF
TRBJ2-7,.,TRBV4-1,.,TGCGCCAGCAGCCAGGGGGTGGTGGTCTCCTACGAGCAGTACTTC,CASSQGVVVSYEQYF
TRBJ2-7,.,TRBV9,.,TGTGCCAGCACCTTTGGTCCTGCGTCCTACGAGCAGTACTTC,CASTFGPASYEQYF
TRBJ1-1,.,TRBV5-6,.,TGTGCCAGCAGCCCGGGACAAGTGAACACTGAAGCTTTCTTT,CASSPGQVNTEAFF
TRBJ2-1,.,TRBV10-3,.,TGTGCCATCAGCGCTCCGGACTACTACTACAATGAGCAGTTCTTC,CAISAPDYYYNEQFF
TRBJ2-7,.,TRBV11-1,.,TGTGCCAGCAGCTTCACCGACAGGTATTTGCCCTACGAGCAGTACTTC,CASSFTDRYLPYEQYF
TRBJ2-7,.,TRBV9,once,TGTGCCAGCAGCGTAGAGTCAGCCGGCGAGCAGTACTTC,CASSVESAGEQYF
TRBJ2-1,.,TRBV6-5,.,TGTGCCAGCAGTTATAATGACTGGGCCTACAATGAGCAGTTCTTC,CASSYNDWAYNEQFF
TRBJ2-1,TRBD1,TRBV7-9,.,TGTGCCAGCAGCGAACCCCAGGGGGCTCGATACAATGAGCAGTTCTTC,CASSEPQGARYNEQFF
TRBJ2-7,.,TRBV7-9,.,TGTGCCAGCAGCTTAGCCGACGTCGGTCAGTTCTACGAGCAGTACTTC,CASSLADVGQFYEQYF